The following is a T cell receptor (beta chain) sequence with its context. Its target is unknown. Every bit of the isolated RNA underwent reverse transcription, so sequencing read expressed TCRB transcripts. The assay was immunoSEQ multiplex PCR, and TCRdb's table has in-frame clones only and misses some. Here the sample spans over 350,000 clones, over 12% being singletons. The V end was cut by 4 bases, the J end by 3 bases, with 27 bases between. The germline V gene encodes CDR1 MNHNS and CDR2 SASEGT. The CDR3 is 19 amino acids. Averaging approximately 0.11 L, one heparinised blood draw was given by each donor. The sample originates from a study of beta chain features in type 1 diabetes. Study-level background: No patient-donor differences in age, gender, total cells or subset yield.

Study results and caveats: cDNA sequencing could over-represent cells with high TCR expression.

The receptor comes from a woman aged 18-30 years in good health. The sequenced material came from naive CD4+ T cells from blood. This chain connects TRBV6-1 to TRBJ1-2; D ambiguous. CDR3 DNA: TGTGCCAGCAGTGGAAGACTATTTAGGCTGACCATGCTAGACTATGGCTACACCTTC. Translation: CASSGRLFRLTMLDYGYTF.